This T cell receptor (beta chain) was sequenced during a study of T cell responses to AZD1222 COVID-19 vaccine. General study points: Spike-specific TCR breadth rose after two AZD1222 doses, and depth rose as well.

The sample holds one count of this clone. Its antigen is unknown. The CDR3 is made up of 16 amino acids. Looked up from germline, CDR1 is SGHTA and CDR2 is FQGNSA. Trimming pared 0 bases from V and 2 bases from J, leaving 11 bases between. Measured with immunoSEQ multiplex PCR; TCRdb has only the in-frame clones, and not every one. The sample has 200,000 or so clones, around 92% seen once. The receptor was isolated from an adult in good health. The rearrangement uses TRBV7-2 and TRBJ2-1; a possible D gene is TRBD1 (6 bases). Sequencing was performed on peripheral blood, taken on day 0 of AZD1222 vaccination. The CDR3 protein is CASSLAGAGAYNEQFF. CDR3 DNA sequence: TGTGCCAGCAGCTTAGCTGGGGCAGGGGCCTACAATGAGCAGTTCTTC.